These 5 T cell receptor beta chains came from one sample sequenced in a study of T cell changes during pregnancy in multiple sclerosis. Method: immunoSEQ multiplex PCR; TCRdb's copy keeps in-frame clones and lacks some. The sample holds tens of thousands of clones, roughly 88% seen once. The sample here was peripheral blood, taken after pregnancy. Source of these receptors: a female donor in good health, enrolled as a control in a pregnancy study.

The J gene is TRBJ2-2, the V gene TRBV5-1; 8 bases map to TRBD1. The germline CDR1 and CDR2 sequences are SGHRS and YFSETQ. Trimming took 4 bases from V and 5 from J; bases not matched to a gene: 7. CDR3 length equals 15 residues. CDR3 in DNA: TGCGCCAGCAGCCCTGGGACAGGATTTACCGGGGAGCTGTTTTTT. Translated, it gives CASSPGTGFTGELFF.

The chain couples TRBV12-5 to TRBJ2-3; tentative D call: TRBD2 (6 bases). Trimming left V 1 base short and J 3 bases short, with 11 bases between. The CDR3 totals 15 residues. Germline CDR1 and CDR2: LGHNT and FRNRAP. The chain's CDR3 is CASGLGLGGTDTQYF. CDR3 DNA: TGTGCTAGTGGTTTGGGTTTGGGGGGTACAGATACGCAGTATTTT.

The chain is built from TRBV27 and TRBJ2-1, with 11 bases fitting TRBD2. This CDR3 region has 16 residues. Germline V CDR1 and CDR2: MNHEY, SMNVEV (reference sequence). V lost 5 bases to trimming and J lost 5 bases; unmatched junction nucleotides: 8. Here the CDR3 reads CASSLASGRRDNEQFF. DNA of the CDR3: TGTGCCAGCAGTCTGGCTAGCGGGAGGCGAGACAATGAGCAGTTCTTC.

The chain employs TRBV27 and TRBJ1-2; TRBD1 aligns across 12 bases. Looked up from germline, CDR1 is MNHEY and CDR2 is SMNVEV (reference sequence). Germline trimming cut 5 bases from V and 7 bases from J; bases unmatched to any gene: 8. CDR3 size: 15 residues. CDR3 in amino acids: CASSLTGQGASGYTF. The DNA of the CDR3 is TGTGCCAGCAGTCTCACGGGACAGGGGGCGAGTGGCTACACCTTC.

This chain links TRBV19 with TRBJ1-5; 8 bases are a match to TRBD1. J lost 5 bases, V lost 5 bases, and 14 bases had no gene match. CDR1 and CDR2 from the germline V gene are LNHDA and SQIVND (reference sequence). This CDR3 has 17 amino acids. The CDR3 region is CASSLWVGQEGYQPQHF. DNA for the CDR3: TGTGCCAGTAGTCTATGGGTGGGACAGGAAGGCTATCAGCCCCAGCATTTT.